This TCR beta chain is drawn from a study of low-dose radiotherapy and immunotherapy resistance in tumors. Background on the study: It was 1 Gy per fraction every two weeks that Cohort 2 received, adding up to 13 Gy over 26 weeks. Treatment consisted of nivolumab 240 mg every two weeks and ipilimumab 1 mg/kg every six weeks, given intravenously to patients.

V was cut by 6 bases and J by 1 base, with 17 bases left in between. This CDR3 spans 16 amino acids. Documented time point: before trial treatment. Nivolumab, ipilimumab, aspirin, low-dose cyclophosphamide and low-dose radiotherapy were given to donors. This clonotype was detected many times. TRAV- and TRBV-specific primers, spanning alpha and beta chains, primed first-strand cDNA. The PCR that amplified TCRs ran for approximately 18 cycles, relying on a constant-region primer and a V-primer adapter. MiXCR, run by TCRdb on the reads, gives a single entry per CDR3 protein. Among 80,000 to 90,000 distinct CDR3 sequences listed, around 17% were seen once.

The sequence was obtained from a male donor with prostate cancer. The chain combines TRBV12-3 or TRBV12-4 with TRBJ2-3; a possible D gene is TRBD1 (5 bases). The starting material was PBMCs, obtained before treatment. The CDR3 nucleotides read TGTGCCAGCAGCACAACCCGACAGATTCGCACAGATACGCAGTATTTT. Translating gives CASSTTRQIRTDTQYF.